This T cell receptor beta chain was observed in a study of somatic mutations in cytotoxic T cells in rheumatoid arthritis. Turning to the study itself: At nearly 100% purity, some V beta antibody-stained T-cell populations were flow-sorted, and these included V beta1+ cells that were sequenced for TCRB.

Comment on this clone: Its antigen is undetermined.

Assay: immunoSEQ multiplex PCR; the TCRdb copy retains only in-frame clones and omits some. This table holds about 10,000 clones, under 80% found once. Recruitment of healthy controls drew on blood donors, who had a median age of roughly 57 years (range 21-70) and were about 55% female. By positive magnetic bead selection, CD4+ and CD8+ cells were isolated, and their purity was checked by flow cytometry. Study results and limitations: Healthy controls showed no age-related rise in CD8+ clonality, whereas rheumatoid arthritis patients did.

Germline values: CDR1 MNHEY, CDR2 SMNVEV (reference sequence). Trimming removed 8 bases from V and 2 bases from J, with 8 bases in between. The CDR3 covers 12 residues. Sequenced material: CD8+ T cells sorted from blood. The receptor was derived from a man aged 50 or older in good health. The J gene is TRBJ2-3, the V gene TRBV27, with D unclear. Here the CDR3 reads CASFSYTDTQYF. As DNA, the CDR3 is TGTGCCAGCTTTAGTTACACAGATACGCAGTATTTT.